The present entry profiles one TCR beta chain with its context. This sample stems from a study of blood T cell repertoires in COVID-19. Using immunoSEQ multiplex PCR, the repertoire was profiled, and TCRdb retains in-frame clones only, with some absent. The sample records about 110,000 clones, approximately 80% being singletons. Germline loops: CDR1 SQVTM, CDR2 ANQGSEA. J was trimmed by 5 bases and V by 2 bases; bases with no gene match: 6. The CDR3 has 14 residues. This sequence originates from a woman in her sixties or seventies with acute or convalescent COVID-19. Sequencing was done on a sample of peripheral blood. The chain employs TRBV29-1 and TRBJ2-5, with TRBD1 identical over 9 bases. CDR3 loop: CSVEPGQGGETQYF. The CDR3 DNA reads TGCAGCGTTGAACCGGGACAGGGAGGGGAGACCCAGTACTTC.